This T cell receptor (beta chain) came from a study of CXCR3-negative and CXCR3-positive naive CD8 T cells. Germline V CDR1 and CDR2: LGHNA, YNFKEQ. The length of the CDR3 is 15 residues. The sorting of each CD8+ T cell subset was done in triplicate, at some 300,000 cells each. About this clonotype itself: Its antigen is still unknown.

The TRB libraries of cDNA were built by UMI-labeled 5' RACE. TCRdb re-called the 5' RACE reads; one entry per CDR3 protein, DNA not given. The specimen's table records 45,000 to 70,000 distinct CDR3 sequences. Findings and limits, study-wide: The study inferred TCR strength from TRB CDR3 properties and found comparable surface CD5 between naive subsets. Whereas both naive subsets had comparably high diversity, memory CD8+ cells had much lower diversity. Researchers reported similar TRBV-TRBJ usage in naive CXCR3-negative and CXCR3-positive cells, though memory differed.

The genes are TRBV4-2 and TRBJ1-2; TCRdb outputs TRBD1, but without DNA this stays unchecked. The clonotype comes from a human donor in good health. Some clones in this sample may be carry-over from other donors' samples. The specimen was memory CD8+ T cells from blood. CDR3: CASSQEDRGGYGYTF.